Shown below are 4 T cell receptor beta chains from a single sample sequenced in a study of Ad26.COV2.S vaccination and SARS-CoV-2 variants. Treatment indicated: 15 to 20 received Ad26.COV2.S at low or high dose, single or two shots; roughly 5 received placebo; per-sample allocation not given. Day 63 after the first injection of vaccine or placebo was the sampling time. Some clones are missing from TCRdb's copy, which holds only in-frame ones; the method was immunoSEQ multiplex PCR. The table shows hundreds of thousands of clones, with roughly 87% occurring only once. Material: peripheral blood, obtained in a trial of Ad26.COV2.S vaccine versus placebo. The receptors stem from a person aged 18-60 years who received the Ad26.COV2.S COVID-19 vaccine or a placebo.

J is TRBJ2-1 and V is TRBV12-3 or TRBV12-4; 11 positions agree with TRBD2. V lost 0 bases, J lost 15 bases, and 4 bases stayed unmatched. The CDR3 runs to 13 residues. CDR3 DNA: TGTGCCAGCAGTTTAGCTAGCGGGGGGGCCGCGTTCTTC. Translated: CASSLASGGAAFF.

This chain joins TRBV27 and TRBJ1-2; possibly TRBD1 for D (5 bases). Trimming removed 3 bases at V and 5 bases at J, with 22 bases between. Germline assignment: CDR1 MNHEY and CDR2 SMNVEV (reference sequence). This CDR3 is 17 amino acids long. The CDR3 nucleotides read TGTGCCAGCAGTTTCGAGGCGGAGCCGGGGGTGGGATATGGCTACACCTTC. Translating it yields CASSFEAEPGVGYGYTF.

CDR3 nucleotides: TGCGCCAGCAGCGCGGACAGGGCCTTTGAAAAACTGTTTTTT. The encoded protein is CASSADRAFEKLFF. This chain links TRBV5-1 with TRBJ1-4; TRBD1 matches 8 bases. Per germline, CDR1 SGHRS and CDR2 YFSETQ. The trim removed 4 bases at V and 7 bases at J, leaving 6 bases unmatched. The CDR3 sequence is 14 residues long.

The chain carries TRBV19 and TRBJ1-1; a possible D gene is TRBD1 (6 bases). Looked up from germline, CDR1 is LNHDA and CDR2 is SQIVND (reference sequence). V was cut by 9 bases and J by 1 base, with 30 bases left in between. The CDR3 length is 19 residues. The CDR3 here is CARVVRGGGPKGGNTEAFF. DNA of the CDR3: TGTGCCAGAGTAGTCCGTGGGGGGGGGCCGAAAGGCGGGAACACTGAAGCTTTCTTT.